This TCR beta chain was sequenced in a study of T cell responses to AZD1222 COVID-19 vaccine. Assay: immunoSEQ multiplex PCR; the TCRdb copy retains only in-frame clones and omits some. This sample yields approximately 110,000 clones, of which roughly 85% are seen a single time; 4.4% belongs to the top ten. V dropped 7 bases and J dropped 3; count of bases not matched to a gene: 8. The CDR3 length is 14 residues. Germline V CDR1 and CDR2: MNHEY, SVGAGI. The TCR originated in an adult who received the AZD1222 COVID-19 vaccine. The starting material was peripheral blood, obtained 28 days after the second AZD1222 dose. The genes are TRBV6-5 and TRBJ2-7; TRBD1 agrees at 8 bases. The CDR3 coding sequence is TGTGCCAGCACAGGACAGGGTGTTGACTACGAGCAGTACTTC. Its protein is CASTGQGVDYEQYF.